The 6 T cell receptor beta chains listed next were all sequenced from one sample in a study of radiation and T cells in renal cell carcinoma (dated by TCRdb to about 2020). The sample's time point label, in plain terms: baseline pretreatment blood. What this sample's treatment or condition label stands for: 15 Gy SBRT to primary tumor, nephrectomy 4 weeks later. Library creation used the immunoSEQ multiplex PCR assay. TCRdb limited this immuneACCESS table to in-frame rearrangements with V and J called. A share of clones is missing; checked studies link under half to unresolved V genes, and the rest is unexplained. The sample table shows 100,000 to 150,000 clones, and roughly 80% are seen once. Of the sample, approximately 3% falls within the top ten clones. The source material was blood, sampled from a patient whose treatment included radiotherapy and nephrectomy. The receptors shown here come from a woman aged 60 to 75 with renal cell carcinoma.

This chain links TRBV5-4 with TRBJ2-1; 9 nucleotides match TRBD2. There are 16 residues in the CDR3. V lost 4 bases to trimming and J lost 5 bases; unmatched junction nucleotides: 10. The germline V gene encodes CDR1 SGHNT and CDR2 YYREEE (reference sequence). The CDR3 loop is CASSPPGRGGNNEQFF. In DNA form, the CDR3 reads TGTGCCAGCAGCCCTCCGGGGCGGGGGGGAAACAATGAGCAGTTCTTC.

The chain couples TRBV4-1 to TRBJ2-5; 11 bases are shared with TRBD1. V dropped 5 bases and J dropped 5; count of bases not matched to a gene: 4. Germline CDR1 reads MGHRA; CDR2 reads YSYEKL. There are 14 residues in the CDR3. In DNA, the CDR3 is TGCGCCAGCAGCTGGACAGGGGGCGAGGAGACCCAGTACTTC. It codes for CASSWTGGEETQYF.

V usage is TRBV28 and J usage is TRBJ1-2; 8 bases map to TRBD1. The CDR3 length is 15 residues. J lost 8 bases, V lost 6 bases, and 14 bases had no gene match. The germline gives CDR1 MDHEN, CDR2 SYDVKM. DNA for the CDR3: TGTGCCAGCAGCTCCGCCGGACAGGGCCTCTGGGGCTACACCTTC. Its translation is CASSSAGQGLWGYTF.

J is TRBJ2-7 and V is TRBV27; 9 bases align to TRBD2. The CDR3 runs 16 residues. V trimming: 5 bases; J trimming: 4 bases; junction bases outside the gene matches: 12. CDR1 is MNHEY, CDR2 SMNVEV, per germline (reference sequence). CDR3 sequence reads: CASSPGSASGKYEQYF. The CDR3 DNA sequence: TGTGCCAGCAGTCCGGGCAGTGCTAGCGGGAAGTACGAGCAGTACTTC.

The rearrangement links TRBV19 to TRBJ2-3; TRBD1 aligns across 7 bases. This CDR3 spans 13 amino acids. The V gene end was trimmed by 10 bases and the J gene end by 2 bases; junction bases not matched to a gene: 6. The germline V gene encodes CDR1 LNHDA and CDR2 SQIVND (reference sequence). DNA for the CDR3: TGTGCCACCCGGACAGGATACACAGATACGCAGTATTTT. Its translation is CATRTGYTDTQYF.

This sequence joins TRBV27 and TRBJ2-2; the match to TRBD1 covers 9 bases. Unmatched junction bases numbered 12, after V lost 6 bases and J lost 4 bases. This CDR3 is 17 amino acids long. The germline CDR1 and CDR2 sequences are MNHEY and SMNVEV (reference sequence). The CDR3 spells CASSPSGETGGTGELFF. The CDR3, as DNA: TGTGCCAGCAGCCCCTCGGGAGAGACAGGGGGCACCGGGGAGCTGTTTTTT.